This TCR beta chain was observed in a study of cytomegalovirus exposure and HLA in healthy donors. Study-level information: An early data release held tens of millions of unique TCRs from HLA-typed donors. Study-level points and caveats: An analysis that was carried out later associated 15,000 to 20,000 TCR beta sequences with HLA alleles at 0.05 false discovery rate. Later genetic work tied a missense DCLRE1C variant to beta-chain V and J trimming. Overall, 164 TCR beta chains were annotated as cytomegalovirus-associated.

CDR1 is SGHRS, CDR2 YFSETQ, per germline. After removal of 0 bases from V and 5 bases from J, the junction contained 6 bases not matched to a gene. The CDR3 loop spans 15 amino acids. Remarks on this clone: The antigen remains unidentified.

This PCR relied on a set of 60 Vbeta primers and 13 Jbeta primers. This table comes from immunoSEQ multiplex PCR, and its TCRdb copy is limited to in-frame clones, with some not included. The data show around 150,000 clones, with roughly 80% seen just once and approximately 8% held by the top ten. The sequencing sample was made of PBMCs. The clonotype was recovered from a male donor in good health and CMV-seropositive. V is TRBV5-1 and J is TRBJ2-7; 9 bases match TRBD2. This CDR3 reads CASSLARGGQHEQYF. CDR3 DNA sequence: TGCGCCAGCAGCTTGGCGCGGGGGGGCCAACACGAGCAGTACTTC.